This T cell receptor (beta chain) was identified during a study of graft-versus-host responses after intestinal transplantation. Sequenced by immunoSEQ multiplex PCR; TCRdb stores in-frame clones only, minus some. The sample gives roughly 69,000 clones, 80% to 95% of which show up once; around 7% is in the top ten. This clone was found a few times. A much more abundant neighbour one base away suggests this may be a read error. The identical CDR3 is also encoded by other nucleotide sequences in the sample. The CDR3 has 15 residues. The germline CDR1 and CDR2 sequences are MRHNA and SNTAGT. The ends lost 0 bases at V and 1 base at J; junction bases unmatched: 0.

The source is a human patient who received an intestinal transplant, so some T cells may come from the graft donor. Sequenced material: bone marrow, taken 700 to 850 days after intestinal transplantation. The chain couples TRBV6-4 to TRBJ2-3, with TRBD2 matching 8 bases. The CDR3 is CASSDSSGGTDTQYF. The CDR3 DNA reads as TGTGCCAGCAGTGACTCTAGCGGGGGCACAGATACGCAGTATTTT.